The 20 T cell receptor beta chains presented below share a single source sample, sequenced in a study of OX40 agonist ivuxolimab in advanced cancers. Assay used: immunoSEQ multiplex PCR; TCRdb lists only in-frame clones, some missing. The data contain 150,000 to 180,000 clones, under 95% of them singletons. The specimen was CD4+ or CD8+ T cells sorted from blood, collected in a trial of the OX40 agonist ivuxolimab. The source is an adult with an advanced solid tumor such as melanoma, head and neck, liver or kidney cancer.

Concerning this clone: Other DNA sequences from this sample encode an identical CDR3 as well. The chain couples TRBV7-2 to TRBJ2-7; D gene ambiguous. V dropped 5 bases and J dropped 4 bases, with 6 bases sitting between them. CDR1 and CDR2 (germline): SGHTA, FQGNSA. The CDR3 contains 11 residues. The CDR3: CASSLRYEQYF. The CDR3 coding sequence is TGTGCCAGCAGCCTGCGTTACGAGCAGTACTTC.

J is TRBJ2-7 and V is TRBV7-3, with 7 bases identical to TRBD2. Germline V gene lookup returns CDR1 SGHTA and CDR2 FQGTGA. V dropped 5 bases and J dropped 1; count of bases not matched to a gene: 5. The CDR3 covers 14 residues. As DNA, the CDR3 is TGTGCCAGCAGCGCGACTAGCATGTCCTACGAGCAGTACTTC. Translated: CASSATSMSYEQYF.

V usage is TRBV6-5 and J usage is TRBJ2-7; no definite D call. V gave up 2 bases and J gave up 2 bases, with 16 bases separating them. The CDR3 is 16 residues long. The germline CDR1 and CDR2 sequences are MNHEY and SVGAGI. This CDR3 is CASSYPRGADPYEQYF. In DNA form, the CDR3 reads TGTGCCAGCAGTTACCCGAGAGGCGCGGACCCCTACGAGCAGTACTTC.

The CDR3 DNA follows: TGCGCCAGCAGCTTGGGGGCCTCGAACACCGGGGAGCTGTTTTTT. Translating it yields CASSLGASNTGELFF. The chain couples TRBV5-1 to TRBJ2-2; no clear D gene. This CDR3 spans 15 amino acids. CDR1 is SGHRS and CDR2 is YFSETQ in the germline V gene. V was trimmed by 0 bases and J by 0 bases, leaving 6 bases between them.

The chain has TRBV7-9 and TRBJ2-2; 9 bases agree with TRBD2. V shed 1 base and J 1 base; nucleotides not matched to a gene: 10. There are 19 residues in the CDR3. The germline CDR1 and CDR2 sequences are SEHNR and FQNEAQ (reference sequence). The CDR3 region is CASSLEVLREGLNTGELFF. The DNA of the CDR3 is TGTGCCAGCAGCTTAGAAGTTCTGCGGGAGGGCCTGAACACCGGGGAGCTGTTTTTT.

The gene calls are TRBV5-6 and TRBJ1-2; 9 bases agree with TRBD1. Looked up from germline, CDR1 is SGHDT and CDR2 is YYEEEE. The CDR3 covers 13 residues. V was clipped by 0 bases and J by 6 bases; unmatched bases: 0. CDR3 in DNA: TGTGCCAGCAGCTTGGGACAGGGGGATGGCTACACCTTC. Protein product: CASSLGQGDGYTF.

J is TRBJ2-3 and V is TRBV7-2; D unclear. V dropped 3 bases and J dropped 5 bases, with 6 bases sitting between them. The germline CDR1 and CDR2 sequences are SGHTA and FQGNSA. The CDR3 has 12 residues. The CDR3 region has the DNA TGTGCCAGCAGCTTGCTAAGAGATACGCAGTATTTT. Translation gives CASSLLRDTQYF.

The chain links TRBV5-8 to TRBJ1-1; D uncertain. Between the trimmed V and J ends, which lost 0 bases and 0 bases, there was a span of 12 bases. The CDR3 is 16 amino acids. CDR1 SGHTS and CDR2 YDEGEE come from the germline V gene. CDR3 in amino acids: CASSLEYGSLNTEAFF. In DNA, the CDR3 is TGTGCCAGCAGCTTGGAGTATGGCAGCCTGAACACTGAAGCTTTCTTT.

This chain joins TRBV5-1 and TRBJ2-2; D is tentatively TRBD1 or TRBD2 (6 bases each). V lost 3 bases and J lost 1, with 16 bases in between. The CDR3 totals 17 residues. Germline values: CDR1 SGHRS, CDR2 YFSETQ. The DNA for the CDR3 is TGCGCCAGCAGCTCTCACGTCGGGGGCCTGAACACCGGGGAGCTGTTTTTT. This encodes CASSSHVGGLNTGELFF.

The V gene is TRBV7-2, the J gene TRBJ2-1, with a possible D match to TRBD1 (5 bases). The CDR3 is 13 residues long. V was clipped by 5 bases and J by 8 bases, with 13 bases between them. Per germline, CDR1 SGHTA and CDR2 FQGNSA. The CDR3 DNA reads TGTGCCAGCAGCCAGGGCCGGTTCGATGAGCAGTTCTTC. Its protein product is CASSQGRFDEQFF.

The chain couples TRBV7-2 to TRBJ2-7; the D gene is possibly TRBD1 (5 bases). The germline V gene has CDR1 SGHTA and CDR2 FQGNSA. V lost 5 bases, J lost 9 bases, and 26 bases lay in between. CDR3 length equals 16 residues. The CDR3 region has the DNA TGTGCCAGCAGCATCGTCCGGGTTTTACAAGGGGTAAGGCAGTACTTC. Its protein product is CASSIVRVLQGVRQYF.

The V and J genes are TRBV5-4 and TRBJ1-6; 7 nucleotides agree with TRBD1. The ends lost 2 bases at V and 6 bases at J; junction bases unmatched: 5. Germline V gene data show CDR1 as SGHNT and CDR2 as YYREEE (reference sequence). The CDR3 length is 15 residues. DNA of the CDR3: TGTGCCAGCAGCTTCGAGACAGGGCCTAATTCACCCCTCCACTTT. Its translation: CASSFETGPNSPLHF.

This rearrangement joins TRBV5-1 to TRBJ1-2; D call uncertain. The V gene lost 4 bases and the J gene lost 0 bases, with 4 bases spanning the gap. The CDR3 contains 12 residues. Per germline, CDR1 SGHRS and CDR2 YFSETQ. The CDR3, as DNA: TGCGCCAGCAGCCCCTCTAACTATGGCTACACCTTC. Translating it yields CASSPSNYGYTF.

This clone was seen only once. The chain is built from TRBV4-1 and TRBJ2-7; 8 nucleotides align to TRBD2. The V segment lost 4 bases and the J segment 3 bases; nucleotides outside the gene matches: 8. Germline V gene data show CDR1 as MGHRA and CDR2 as YSYEKL. The CDR3 contains 15 residues. CDR3 region: CASSPSGPEGYEQYF. As DNA, the CDR3 is TGCGCCAGCAGCCCTAGCGGGCCCGAGGGCTACGAGCAGTACTTC.

The V and J genes are TRBV4-1 and TRBJ2-7; D unclear. Deletions cut 0 bases from V and 1 base from J, with 13 bases between. Germline CDR1 reads MGHRA; CDR2 reads YSYEKL. This CDR3 region has 16 residues. The CDR3 sequence: CASSQEESGFSYEQYF. The CDR3 DNA follows: TGCGCCAGCAGCCAAGAAGAATCTGGGTTTTCCTACGAGCAGTACTTC.

The chain has TRBV7-9 and TRBJ1-4; D unclear. This CDR3 region has 12 residues. V was cut by 5 bases and J by 8 bases, with 9 bases left in between. Germline CDR1 is SEHNR and CDR2 is FQNEAQ (reference sequence). The CDR3 bases are TGTGCCAGCAGCACCCCTGGGGAAAAACTGTTTTTT. As protein: CASSTPGEKLFF.

The chain joins TRBV6-5 to TRBJ2-1; TRBD2 matches 7 bases. The CDR3 is made up of 15 amino acids. With 6 bases clipped from V and 9 bases from J, the junction kept 14 bases outside the gene matches. Germline values: CDR1 MNHEY, CDR2 SVGAGI. The CDR3 DNA follows: TGTGCCAGCAGCCCAGCGGGGAGGGCCTCCTTTGAGCAGTTCTTC. The encoded protein is CASSPAGRASFEQFF.

The chain recombines TRBV4-3 with TRBJ2-1, with D perhaps being TRBD1 or TRBD2 (5 bases each). Trimming removed 1 base from V and 2 bases from J, with 15 bases in between. Germline V gene lookup returns CDR1 LGHNA and CDR2 YSLEER. The CDR3 loop spans 17 amino acids. CDR3 region: CASSQGQLGEPYNEQFF. The CDR3 DNA follows: TGCGCCAGCAGCCAAGGCCAACTGGGGGAACCCTACAATGAGCAGTTCTTC.

The rearrangement links TRBV7-8 to TRBJ1-4, with 8 bases lining up with TRBD1. The CDR3 totals 16 residues. V lost 4 bases and J lost 3; bases outside the gene matches: 7. Germline lookup yields CDR1 SGHVS and CDR2 FQNEAQ. CDR3 protein: CASSYPTGAPNEKLFF. CDR3 coding DNA: TGTGCCAGCAGCTATCCGACAGGGGCCCCTAATGAAAAACTGTTTTTT.

This chain links TRBV19 with TRBJ2-7; 9 nucleotides agree with TRBD2. The V gene's germline CDR1 is LNHDA and CDR2 SQIVND (reference sequence). This CDR3 is built from 14 residues. The V segment lost 6 bases and the J segment 2 bases; nucleotides outside the gene matches: 5. The CDR3 region is CASSKRGETYEQYF. Written as DNA, the CDR3 is TGTGCCAGTAGCAAGCGGGGGGAGACCTACGAGCAGTACTTC.